This T cell receptor beta chain was documented in a study of T cells in Graves' hyperthyroidism and ophthalmopathy. The investigators amplified TCR beta CDR3 regions from RNA transcripts. HTBI primers were the set used in a first-round RT-PCR of the TCR CDR3. TCRdb re-derived calls from the multiplex PCR reads in MiXCR, one entry per CDR3 protein. Among more than 500,000 distinct CDR3 sequences listed, around 15% were seen once. Many counts were recorded for this clonotype. This CDR3 contains 13 residues. Trimming cost V 8 bases and J 2 bases, with 14 bases left between them. Germline V gene lookup returns CDR1 DFQATT and CDR2 SNEGSKA (reference sequence).

The genes are TRBV20-1 and TRBJ2-3; D uncertain. This receptor was obtained from a woman aged 25-40 years with Graves' hyperthyroidism. The sequencing sample was made of blood. CDR3 amino acids: CSTTGSLTDTQYF. The CDR3 bases are TGCAGTACCACCGGGTCCCTCACAGATACGCAGTATTTT.